Sequencing of this TCR beta chain was carried out in a study of ipilimumab plus nivolumab after autologous stem cell transplantation (dated by TCRdb to the early 2020s). About the full investigation: The median number of doses received by trial patients was roughly 5 for ipilimumab and 7 to 9 for nivolumab. The myeloma cohort included high-risk transplant-naive patients and patients relapsing within 3 years of a first autologous transplant. Patients in the trial were undergoing autologous transplant and had high-risk diffuse large B cell lymphoma, mature T cell lymphoma, or multiple myeloma. Around 35 patients made up the trial's intent-to-treat population. What the work shows at the level of the full study, not this receptor alone: Combined checkpoint inhibition as post-transplant consolidation was concluded by the authors to appear tolerable. The authors stated that profiles of the T cell receptor repertoire, regulatory T cell phenotype and gut microbiota provided a biologic rationale for studying this approach further.

The library was prepared using the immunoSEQ multiplex PCR assay. Not all clones reach the TCRdb copy of this immuneACCESS table, which keeps in-frame sequences only. Checked studies attribute under half of the gap to unresolved V genes and leave the rest unexplained. For this sample the table gives just over 40,000 clones, of which 92% were detected only once. The ten largest clones capture over 0.85% of the sample. Checkpoint therapy began 14 to 28 days after autologous transplant, with ipilimumab given at 1 mg/kg intravenously on day 1 of selected weeks. Patients received nivolumab at 3 mg/kg intravenously on day 1 of weeks 1, 4, 7, 10, and every two weeks through week 26. This was a Phase Ib clinical trial that tested ipilimumab plus nivolumab, given as combined checkpoint inhibition, for consolidation following autologous stem cell transplantation. Regarding this clone: The clone's antigen remains unknown. The sample holds no much larger clone one base away, and base qualities are not on file.

The germline V gene sets CDR1 to SGDLS and CDR2 to YYNGEE. Including cysteine and phenylalanine, the CDR3 has 16 amino acids. CDR3 DNA only is kept here, 48 bases in frame from base 1. V lost 0 bases and J lost 7 bases, and the count of bases not matched to a germline gene is 7. The source was PBMCs, collected in a trial of ipilimumab plus nivolumab as post-transplant consolidation. The chain joins TRBV9 to TRBJ2-2; 9 bases in the middle match TRBD2. The source of this sequence is a male donor with multiple myeloma. The DNA sequence is as follows: TGTGCCAGCAGCGTAGTTAGTAGCGGGAGTAGCGGGGAGCTGTTTTTT. Translated, this is CASSVVSSGSSGELFF.